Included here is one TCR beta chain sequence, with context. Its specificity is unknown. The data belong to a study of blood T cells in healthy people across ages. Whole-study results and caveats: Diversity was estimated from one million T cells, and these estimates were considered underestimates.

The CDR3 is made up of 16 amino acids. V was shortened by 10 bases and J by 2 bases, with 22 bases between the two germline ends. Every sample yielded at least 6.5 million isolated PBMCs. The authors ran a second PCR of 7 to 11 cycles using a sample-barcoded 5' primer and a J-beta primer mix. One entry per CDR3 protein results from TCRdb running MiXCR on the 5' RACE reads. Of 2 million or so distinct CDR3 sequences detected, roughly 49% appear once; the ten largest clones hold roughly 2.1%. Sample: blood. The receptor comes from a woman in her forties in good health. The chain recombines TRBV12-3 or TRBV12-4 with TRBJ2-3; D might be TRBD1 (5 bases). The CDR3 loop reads CANSSRDSLLTDTQYF. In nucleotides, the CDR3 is TGTGCCAACAGCAGTCGAGACAGTCTCCTCACAGATACGCAGTATTTT.